Listed below are T cell receptor beta chains from one sample, sequenced in a study of molecular identifiers for immune sequencing clone quantification. Via MiXCR, TCRdb re-called the PCR reads, giving one row per CDR3 protein. The data hold under 800,000 distinct CDR3 sequences, with approximately 24% observed a single time. Specimen: naive CD8+ T cells from blood, with Jurkat cell RNA spiked in. Receptors were obtained from a human donor in good health. Some libraries in this study had Jurkat cell RNA spiked in. Each CDR3 is given with its conserved first and last residue. D genes are given only for firm matches. The listing skips clone size in some rows; elsewhere it reads once, few, many or a size class.

d_gene: .; j_gene: TRBJ2-7; v_gene: TRBV30; abundance: .; CDR3nt: TGTGCCTGGAGTTGGACTCGCGACGCGCAGTACTTC; CDR3aa: CAWSWTRDAQYF
d_gene: TRBD1; j_gene: TRBJ2-1; v_gene: TRBV14; abundance: .; CDR3nt: TGTGCCAGCAGCCAGGGTATTTGGGACAGGGCCAATGAGCAGTTCTTC; CDR3aa: CASSQGIWDRANEQFF
d_gene: TRBD2; j_gene: TRBJ2-7; v_gene: TRBV12-3/TRBV12-4; abundance: many; CDR3nt: TGTGCCAGCAGTTTAGAGGCGGGAGTGCTCGAGCAGTACTTC; CDR3aa: CASSLEAGVLEQYF
d_gene: .; j_gene: TRBJ1-1; v_gene: TRBV6-5; abundance: many; CDR3nt: TGTGCCAGCAGTTACGCTCATAGGAACACTGAAGCTTTCTTT; CDR3aa: CASSYAHRNTEAFF
d_gene: .; j_gene: TRBJ2-7; v_gene: TRBV6-6; abundance: many; CDR3nt: TGTGCCAGCAGTTCTCTACAGGGCCCCGAGCAGTACTTC; CDR3aa: CASSSLQGPEQYF
d_gene: .; j_gene: TRBJ2-3; v_gene: TRBV19; abundance: once; CDR3nt: TGTGCCAGTAGCCCGGGGGGCCGTTCGGCAGATACGCAGTCTTTT; CDR3aa: CASSPGGRSADTQSF
d_gene: TRBD1; j_gene: TRBJ2-5; v_gene: TRBV27; abundance: .; CDR3nt: TGTGCCAGCAGTTCGAACCCCGGGACAGGGGTTTTGGAGGAGACCCAGTACTTC; CDR3aa: CASSSNPGTGVLEETQYF
d_gene: .; j_gene: TRBJ1-5; v_gene: TRBV6-5; abundance: .; CDR3nt: TGTGCCAGCAGTTCAGGGTGGGATAATCAGCCCCAGCATTTT; CDR3aa: CASSSGWDNQPQHF
d_gene: TRBD1; j_gene: TRBJ2-1; v_gene: TRBV25-1; abundance: .; CDR3nt: TGTGCCAGCAGTGAATTTTCGACAGGGAAAACCTACAATGAGCAGTTCTTC; CDR3aa: CASSEFSTGKTYNEQFF
d_gene: .; j_gene: TRBJ1-5; v_gene: TRBV5-5; abundance: .; CDR3nt: TGTGCCAGCAGCTTGTGGGCAGAAAGTCAGCCCCAGCATTTT; CDR3aa: CASSLWAESQPQHF
d_gene: .; j_gene: TRBJ1-2; v_gene: TRBV4-3; abundance: many; CDR3nt: TGCGCCAGCAGCCAATCCGAACAGCCTTATTACTATGGCTACACCTTC; CDR3aa: CASSQSEQPYYYGYTF
d_gene: .; j_gene: TRBJ1-5; v_gene: TRBV6-2/TRBV6-3; abundance: few; CDR3nt: TGTGCCAGCAGTCGACATGCCATTGGAGGGAAGTCTCAGCCCCAGCATTTT; CDR3aa: CASSRHAIGGKSQPQHF
d_gene: TRBD1; j_gene: TRBJ2-7; v_gene: TRBV19; abundance: few; CDR3nt: TGTGCCAGTAGTAGCGACAGGGGGGCCTACGAGCAGTACTTC; CDR3aa: CASSSDRGAYEQYF
d_gene: .; j_gene: TRBJ1-1; v_gene: TRBV4-1; abundance: .; CDR3nt: TGCGCCAGCAGCCAAGCGTTTTCGAACACTGAAGCTCTCTTT; CDR3aa: CASSQAFSNTEALF
d_gene: .; j_gene: TRBJ1-1; v_gene: TRBV18; abundance: many; CDR3nt: TGTGCCAGCTCACCTCAACCGGTAGTGTGGGGGGAGTCACAAATGAACACTGAAGCTTTCTTT; CDR3aa: CASSPQPVVWGESQMNTEAFF
d_gene: .; j_gene: TRBJ1-1; v_gene: TRBV7-9; abundance: many; CDR3nt: TGTGCCAGCAGCCCACCGGACCTGAGGGCTGAAGCTTTCTTT; CDR3aa: CASSPPDLRAEAFF
d_gene: .; j_gene: TRBJ2-7; v_gene: TRBV4-3; abundance: .; CDR3nt: TGCGCCAGCAGCCAAGATAGGCAGGGAGGCGAGCAGTACTTC; CDR3aa: CASSQDRQGGEQYF
d_gene: .; j_gene: TRBJ2-7; v_gene: TRBV7-2; abundance: .; CDR3nt: TGTGCCAGCAGCTTAGGGGCCGGGACACTATACGACCAGTACTTC; CDR3aa: CASSLGAGTLYDQYF
d_gene: .; j_gene: TRBJ1-1; v_gene: TRBV30; abundance: few; CDR3nt: TGTGCCTGTTGGAGGAAGGACGGCACTGAAGCTTTCTTT; CDR3aa: CACWRKDGTEAFF
d_gene: .; j_gene: TRBJ2-7; v_gene: TRBV19; abundance: few; CDR3nt: TGTGCCAGTAGTATCGATTCAGCCTACGAGCAGTACTTC; CDR3aa: CASSIDSAYEQYF
d_gene: .; j_gene: TRBJ1-2; v_gene: TRBV3-1; abundance: .; CDR3nt: TGTGCCAGCAGCCAAGCGATCTTTCGTGAGACGGTGGGGTATGACTATGGCTACACCTTC; CDR3aa: CASSQAIFRETVGYDYGYTF
d_gene: .; j_gene: TRBJ1-5; v_gene: TRBV6-2/TRBV6-3; abundance: once; CDR3nt: TGTGCCAGCAGACTAACAGGGTTAACGGGTCAGCCCCCGCATTTT; CDR3aa: CASRLTGLTGQPPHF
d_gene: .; j_gene: TRBJ2-7; v_gene: TRBV29-1; abundance: few; CDR3nt: TGCAGCGTTGGTAAGGGCTACGAGCAGTACTTC; CDR3aa: CSVGKGYEQYF
d_gene: .; j_gene: TRBJ1-2; v_gene: TRBV20-1; abundance: .; CDR3nt: TGCAGTGCTAGTCCCGGGCCGGGGGCCGGCTACCCCTTC; CDR3aa: CSASPGPGAGYPF
d_gene: .; j_gene: TRBJ1-2; v_gene: TRBV5-1; abundance: many; CDR3nt: TGCGCCAGCAGCTTAACAAATTTCTATGGCTACACCTTC; CDR3aa: CASSLTNFYGYTF
d_gene: TRBD1; j_gene: TRBJ1-2; v_gene: TRBV7-2; abundance: .; CDR3nt: TGTGCCAGCAGCTACATGACAGGGAATGGCTACACCTTC; CDR3aa: CASSYMTGNGYTF
d_gene: TRBD1; j_gene: TRBJ1-4; v_gene: TRBV18; abundance: .; CDR3nt: TGTGCCAGCTCATTCTCGGACAGGGTGAACGAAAAACTGTTTTTT; CDR3aa: CASSFSDRVNEKLFF
d_gene: .; j_gene: TRBJ1-6; v_gene: TRBV19; abundance: .; CDR3nt: TGTGCCAGTAGCAGCACAGGACCCTATTCACCCCTCCACTTT; CDR3aa: CASSSTGPYSPLHF
d_gene: .; j_gene: TRBJ1-6; v_gene: TRBV30; abundance: few; CDR3nt: TGTGCCTGGAGTGTATCGGGCCATTCACCCCTCCACTTT; CDR3aa: CAWSVSGHSPLHF
d_gene: .; j_gene: TRBJ2-5; v_gene: TRBV6-1; abundance: .; CDR3nt: TGTGCCAGCAGTGAAGCCGCTGTACTAGTTACACAAGAGACCCAGTACTTC; CDR3aa: CASSEAAVLVTQETQYF
d_gene: .; j_gene: TRBJ1-6; v_gene: TRBV28; abundance: few; CDR3nt: TGTGCCAGCAGTTCAACACAGGGAGAAACCTATAATTCACCCCTCCACTTT; CDR3aa: CASSSTQGETYNSPLHF
d_gene: .; j_gene: TRBJ2-7; v_gene: TRBV7-2; abundance: once; CDR3nt: TGTGCCCGCAGCCCGCCGGGGTTTGACTACGAGCAGTACTTC; CDR3aa: CARSPPGFDYEQYF
d_gene: .; j_gene: TRBJ2-5; v_gene: TRBV24-1; abundance: many; CDR3nt: TGTGCCACCAGTGATATGGAGACCCAGTACTTC; CDR3aa: CATSDMETQYF
d_gene: .; j_gene: TRBJ1-5; v_gene: TRBV27; abundance: few; CDR3nt: TGTGCCAGCAGTTTAATCGGGGTCAATCAGCCCCAGCATTTT; CDR3aa: CASSLIGVNQPQHF
d_gene: TRBD2; j_gene: TRBJ2-1; v_gene: TRBV7-2; abundance: .; CDR3nt: TGTGCCAGCAGCACCAGGGACTACTACAATGAGCAGTTCTTC; CDR3aa: CASSTRDYYNEQFF
d_gene: TRBD2; j_gene: TRBJ2-1; v_gene: TRBV2; abundance: .; CDR3nt: TGTGCCAGCAAAACTAGCGGGGGTAACAATGAGCAGTTCTTC; CDR3aa: CASKTSGGNNEQFF
d_gene: .; j_gene: TRBJ1-5; v_gene: TRBV5-3; abundance: .; CDR3nt: TGTGCCAGCGGCTTGGCGAGCGGGAATCAGCCCCAGCATTTT; CDR3aa: CASGLASGNQPQHF
d_gene: TRBD1; j_gene: TRBJ1-4; v_gene: TRBV4-3; abundance: few; CDR3nt: TGCGCCAGCAGCCAAGATGCCTTGACAGGGGGCTTTGAAAAACTGTTTTTT; CDR3aa: CASSQDALTGGFEKLFF
d_gene: TRBD2; j_gene: TRBJ2-2; v_gene: TRBV6-1; abundance: many; CDR3nt: TGTGCCACCCAGCCGCTAGCGGGAGATACCGGGGAGCTGTTTTTT; CDR3aa: CATQPLAGDTGELFF
d_gene: .; j_gene: TRBJ1-3; v_gene: TRBV5-1; abundance: .; CDR3nt: TGCGCCAGCAGCTTGGGCGGGGTCCACTCTGGAAACACCATATATTTT; CDR3aa: CASSLGGVHSGNTIYF
d_gene: .; j_gene: TRBJ2-7; v_gene: TRBV7-9; abundance: .; CDR3nt: TGTGCCAGCAGCGGCGGCTCCTTCTACGAGCAGTACTTC; CDR3aa: CASSGGSFYEQYF
d_gene: .; j_gene: TRBJ1-4; v_gene: TRBV27; abundance: many; CDR3nt: TGTGCCAGCAGCCAAAATGAAAAACTGTTTTTT; CDR3aa: CASSQNEKLFF
d_gene: .; j_gene: TRBJ2-3; v_gene: TRBV30; abundance: many; CDR3nt: TGTGCCTGGAGTGAGGCAGGGGTGGTGACAGATACGCAGTATTTT; CDR3aa: CAWSEAGVVTDTQYF
d_gene: .; j_gene: TRBJ2-7; v_gene: TRBV6-6; abundance: many; CDR3nt: TGTGCCAGCAGTTACTCGCAGGCGGAGGAGCAGTACTTC; CDR3aa: CASSYSQAEEQYF
d_gene: .; j_gene: TRBJ1-2; v_gene: TRBV6-2/TRBV6-3; abundance: few; CDR3nt: TGTGCCAGCAGCCGGGAGTGGGATGGCTACACCTTC; CDR3aa: CASSREWDGYTF
d_gene: .; j_gene: TRBJ1-1; v_gene: TRBV27; abundance: once; CDR3nt: TGTGCCAGCAGAGGGGACGGGGGGCTCTGGACTGAAGCTTTTTTT; CDR3aa: CASRGDGGLWTEAFF
d_gene: TRBD2; j_gene: TRBJ2-1; v_gene: TRBV20-1; abundance: few; CDR3nt: TGCAGTGCCACCGGGACTAGCGGGAGTACGGTTGAGCAGTTCTTC; CDR3aa: CSATGTSGSTVEQFF
d_gene: .; j_gene: TRBJ1-1; v_gene: TRBV13; abundance: .; CDR3nt: TGTGCCAGCAGCCAATTCAGGGAGAACACTGAAGCTTTCTTT; CDR3aa: CASSQFRENTEAFF
d_gene: .; j_gene: TRBJ1-4; v_gene: TRBV4-3; abundance: .; CDR3nt: TGCGCCAGCAGCGTAGGGAGACAGCCGGGAGCCAAGGGTGAAAAACTGTTTTTT; CDR3aa: CASSVGRQPGAKGEKLFF
d_gene: .; j_gene: TRBJ1-1; v_gene: TRBV4-1; abundance: many; CDR3nt: TGCGCCAGCAGCCAAGTCCCAGGGAACTACGATTCGAGTCCCACTGAAGCTTTCTTT; CDR3aa: CASSQVPGNYDSSPTEAFF
d_gene: TRBD1; j_gene: TRBJ1-1; v_gene: TRBV7-9; abundance: .; CDR3nt: TGTGCCAGCAGCGCAACGACAGGGAGCGGCACTGAAGCTTTCTTT; CDR3aa: CASSATTGSGTEAFF
d_gene: .; j_gene: TRBJ1-1; v_gene: TRBV6-2/TRBV6-3; abundance: many; CDR3nt: TGTGCCAGCAGCATAATCGGGGTAATTGAAGCTTTCTTT; CDR3aa: CASSIIGVIEAFF
d_gene: .; j_gene: TRBJ2-3; v_gene: TRBV13; abundance: many; CDR3nt: TGTGCCAGCAGCTTAGCGGGAGTTGACACAGATACGCAGTATTTT; CDR3aa: CASSLAGVDTDTQYF